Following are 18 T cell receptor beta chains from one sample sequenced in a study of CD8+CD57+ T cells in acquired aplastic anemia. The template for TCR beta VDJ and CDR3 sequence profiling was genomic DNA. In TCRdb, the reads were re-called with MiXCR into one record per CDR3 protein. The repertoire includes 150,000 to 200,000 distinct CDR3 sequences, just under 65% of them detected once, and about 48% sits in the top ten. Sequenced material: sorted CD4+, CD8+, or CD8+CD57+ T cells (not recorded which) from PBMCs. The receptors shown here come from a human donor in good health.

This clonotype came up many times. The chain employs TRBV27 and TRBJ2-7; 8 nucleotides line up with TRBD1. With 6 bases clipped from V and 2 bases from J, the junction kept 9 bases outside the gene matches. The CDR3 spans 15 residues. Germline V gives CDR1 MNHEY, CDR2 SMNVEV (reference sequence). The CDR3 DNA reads TGTGCCAGCAGCGAAGGGACAGGACCCGCCTACGAGCAGTACTTC. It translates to CASSEGTGPAYEQYF.

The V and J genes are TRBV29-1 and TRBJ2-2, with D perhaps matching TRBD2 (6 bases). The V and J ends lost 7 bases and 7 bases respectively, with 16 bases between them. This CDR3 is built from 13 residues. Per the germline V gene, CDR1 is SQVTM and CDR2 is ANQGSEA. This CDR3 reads CSADPVGGGELFF. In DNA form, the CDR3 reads TGCAGCGCTGACCCCGTCGGGGGCGGGGAGCTGTTTTTT.

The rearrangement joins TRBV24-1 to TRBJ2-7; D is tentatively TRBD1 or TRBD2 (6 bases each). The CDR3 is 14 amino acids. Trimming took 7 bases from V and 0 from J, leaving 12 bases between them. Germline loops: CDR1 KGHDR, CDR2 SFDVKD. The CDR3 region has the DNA TGTGCCACCAGGGAGGGGGAGTACTCCTACGAGCAGTACTTC. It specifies CATREGEYSYEQYF.

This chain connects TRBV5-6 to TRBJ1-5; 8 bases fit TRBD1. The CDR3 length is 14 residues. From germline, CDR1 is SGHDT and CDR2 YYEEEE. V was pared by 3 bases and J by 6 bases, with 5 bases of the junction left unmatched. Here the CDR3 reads CASSSGQGSQPQHF. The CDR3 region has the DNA TGTGCCAGCAGCTCAGGACAGGGTAGTCAGCCCCAGCATTTT.

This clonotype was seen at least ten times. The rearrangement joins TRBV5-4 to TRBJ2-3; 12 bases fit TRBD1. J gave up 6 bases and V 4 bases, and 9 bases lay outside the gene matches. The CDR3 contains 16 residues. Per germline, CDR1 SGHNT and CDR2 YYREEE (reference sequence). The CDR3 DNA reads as TGTGCCAGCAGCGACGAGGGACAGGGGGCGGGTGATACGCAGTATTTT. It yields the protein CASSDEGQGAGDTQYF.

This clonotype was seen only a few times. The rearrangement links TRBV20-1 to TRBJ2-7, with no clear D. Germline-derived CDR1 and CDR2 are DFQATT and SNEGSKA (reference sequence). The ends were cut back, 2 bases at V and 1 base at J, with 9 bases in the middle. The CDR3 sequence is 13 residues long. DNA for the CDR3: TGCAGTGCTAGACTTGGTGGGTCCTACGAGCAGTACTTC. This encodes CSARLGGSYEQYF.

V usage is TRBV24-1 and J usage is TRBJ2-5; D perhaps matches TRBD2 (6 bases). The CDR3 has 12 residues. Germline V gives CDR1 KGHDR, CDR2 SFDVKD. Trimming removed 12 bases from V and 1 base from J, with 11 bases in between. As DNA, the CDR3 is TGTGCCTCCGGAGGGTCCCAAGAGACCCAGTACTTC. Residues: CASGGSQETQYF.

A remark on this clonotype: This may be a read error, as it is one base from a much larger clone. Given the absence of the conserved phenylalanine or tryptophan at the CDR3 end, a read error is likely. CDR3 protein: CASSSDRGVSGEQYL. The DNA of the CDR3 is TGTGCCAGCAGTTCCGACAGGGGAGTTTCGGGGGAGCAGTACCTC. The chain is built from TRBV5-6 and TRBJ2-7; 8 bases align to TRBD1. The trim removed 5 bases at V and 7 bases at J, leaving 14 bases unmatched. Germline CDR1 and CDR2: SGHDT and YYEEEE. This CDR3 contains 15 residues.

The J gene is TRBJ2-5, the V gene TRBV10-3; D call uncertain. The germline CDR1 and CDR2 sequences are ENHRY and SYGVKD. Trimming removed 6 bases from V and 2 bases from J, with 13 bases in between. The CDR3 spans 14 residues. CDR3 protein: CAIRVSRAQETQYF. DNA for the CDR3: TGTGCCATCAGGGTTTCTAGGGCTCAAGAGACCCAGTACTTC.

CDR3 coding DNA: TGTGCCAGCTCCGCCCAACTGAATGAAAAACTGTTTTTT. This encodes CASSAQLNEKLFF. This chain connects TRBV2 to TRBJ1-4; D is undetermined. Germline CDR1 SNHLY, CDR2 FYNNEI. This CDR3 is 13 amino acids long. V was shortened by 8 bases and J by 5 bases, with 12 bases between the two germline ends.

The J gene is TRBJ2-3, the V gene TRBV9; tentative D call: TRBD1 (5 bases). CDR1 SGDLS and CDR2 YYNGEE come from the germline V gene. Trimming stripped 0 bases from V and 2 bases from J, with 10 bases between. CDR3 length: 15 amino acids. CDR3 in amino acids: CASSVVAGHTDTQYF. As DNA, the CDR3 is TGTGCCAGCAGCGTAGTGGCAGGGCACACAGATACGCAGTATTTT.

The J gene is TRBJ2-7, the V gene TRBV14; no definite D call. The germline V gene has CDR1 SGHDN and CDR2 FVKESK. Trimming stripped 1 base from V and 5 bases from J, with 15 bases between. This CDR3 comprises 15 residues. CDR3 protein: CASSQGIVVLDEQYF. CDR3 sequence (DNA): TGTGCCAGCAGCCAAGGAATCGTTGTTCTGGACGAGCAGTACTTC.

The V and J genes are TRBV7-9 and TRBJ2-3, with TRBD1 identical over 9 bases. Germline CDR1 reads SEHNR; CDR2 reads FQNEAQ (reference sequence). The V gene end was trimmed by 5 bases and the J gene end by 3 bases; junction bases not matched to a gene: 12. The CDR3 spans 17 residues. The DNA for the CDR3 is TGTGCCAGCAGCCCACTAGACGGGACAGGGATGACAGATACGCAGTATTTT. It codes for CASSPLDGTGMTDTQYF.

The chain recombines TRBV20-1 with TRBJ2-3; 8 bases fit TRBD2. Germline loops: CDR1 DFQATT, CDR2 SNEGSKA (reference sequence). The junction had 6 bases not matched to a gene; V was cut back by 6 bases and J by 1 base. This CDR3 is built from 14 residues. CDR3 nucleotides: TGCAGTGCCCCGCTAGCGGGCCGCACAGATACGCAGTATTTT. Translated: CSAPLAGRTDTQYF.

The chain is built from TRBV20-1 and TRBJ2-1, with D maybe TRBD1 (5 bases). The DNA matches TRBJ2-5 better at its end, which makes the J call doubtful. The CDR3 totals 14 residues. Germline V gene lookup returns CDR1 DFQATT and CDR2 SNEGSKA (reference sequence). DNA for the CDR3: TGCAGTGCTAGGGGGCAGGGTCGGACGGAGACCCAGTACTTC. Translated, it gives CSARGQGRTETQYF.

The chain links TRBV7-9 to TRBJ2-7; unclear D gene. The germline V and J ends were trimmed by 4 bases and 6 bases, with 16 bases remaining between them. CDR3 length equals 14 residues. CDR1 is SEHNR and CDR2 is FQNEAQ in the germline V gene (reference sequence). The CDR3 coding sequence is TGTGCCAGCAGCTCCGCTCCCTTACCGTCCGAGCAGTACTTC. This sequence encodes CASSSAPLPSEQYF.

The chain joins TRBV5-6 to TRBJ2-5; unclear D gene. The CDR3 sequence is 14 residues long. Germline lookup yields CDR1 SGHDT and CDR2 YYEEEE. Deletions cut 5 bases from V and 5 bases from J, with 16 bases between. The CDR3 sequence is CASSLGSSYETQYF. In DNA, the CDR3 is TGTGCCAGCAGTTTAGGTTCATCTTACGAGACCCAGTACTTC. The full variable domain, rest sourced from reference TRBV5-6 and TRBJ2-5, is DAGVTQSPTHLIKTRGQQVTLRCSPKSGHDTVSWYQQALGQGPQFIFQYYEEEERQRGNFPDRFSGHQFPNYSSELNVNALLLGDSALYLCASSLGSSYETQYFGPGTRLLVL.

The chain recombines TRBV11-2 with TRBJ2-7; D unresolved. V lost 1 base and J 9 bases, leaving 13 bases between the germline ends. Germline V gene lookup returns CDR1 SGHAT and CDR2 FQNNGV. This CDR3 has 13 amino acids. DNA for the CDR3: TGTGCCAGCAGCTTAGGTGGCAGCACGGGGCAGTACTTC. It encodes CASSLGGSTGQYF.